The 12 T cell receptor beta chains given below trace back to one sample, sequenced in a study of spatial heterogeneity in lung cancer. Time point denoted: sample taken at primary tumor resection. Unsorted tumor, nontumor lung tissue or cryopreserved PBMC supplied the whole RNA. TCRdb independently ran MiXCR on the 5' RACE reads; one entry per CDR3 protein. The profile shows 65,000 to 85,000 distinct CDR3 sequences, under 25% of them singletons. This sample comprised PBMCs, obtained at surgery. The receptor source for this set is a male donor with early-stage non-small cell lung cancer.

This clonotype was detected a few times. The rearrangement links TRBV20-1 to TRBJ2-7; 11 bases fit TRBD2. Per germline, CDR1 DFQATT and CDR2 SNEGSKA (reference sequence). This CDR3 is 13 amino acids long. V lost 5 bases and J lost 3; bases outside the gene matches: 3. CDR3 nucleotide sequence: TGCAGTGCTCATAGCGGGGGGGTCTACGAGCAGTACTTC. It specifies CSAHSGGVYEQYF.

This clonotype was found a few times. The V gene is TRBV7-6, the J gene TRBJ2-6; unclear D gene. Trimming took off 4 bases at V and 0 bases at J, with 16 bases between the two ends. The CDR3 sequence is 18 residues long. In germline, CDR1 is SGHVS, CDR2 FNYEAQ. The CDR3 DNA follows: TGTGCCAGCAGCTCCGGTGGGCAAACCCACTCTGGGGCCAACGTCCTGACTTTC. Translated: CASSSGGQTHSGANVLTF.

This clonotype has more than one count but fewer than ten. V usage is TRBV25-1 and J usage is TRBJ2-6; 9 bases line up with TRBD2. The germline gives CDR1 MGHDK, CDR2 SYGVNS. The CDR3 extends over 16 amino acids. The ends lost 7 bases at V and 1 base at J; junction bases unmatched: 5. CDR3 sequence (DNA): TGTGCCAGCAAGGTTACTAGCGGGTCTGGGGCCAACGTCCTGACTTTC. This gives the protein CASKVTSGSGANVLTF.

V gene TRBV3-2 combines with J gene TRBJ1-2; TRBD1, the table's D call, lacks a check against the DNA. TRBV3-2 is reported as a pseudogene. The CDR3 length is 17 residues. CDR3 sequence reads: CASSQDRPKQETYGYTF. The CDR3 DNA is TGTGCCAGCAGCCAAGACCGGCCCAAACAGGAGACCTATGGCTACACCTTC.

The V call is TRBV10-3, the J call TRBJ1-4; D not certain. V was cut by 5 bases and J by 0 bases, with 7 bases left in between. CDR1 ENHRY and CDR2 SYGVKD come from the germline V gene. The CDR3 is 14 residues long. The CDR3 nucleotides read TGTGCCATCAGTTTCAGTGCAACTAATGAAAAACTGTTTTTT. As protein: CAISFSATNEKLFF.

CDR3 protein: CASSPGQGISEQFF. The CDR3 nucleotides read TGCGCCAGCAGCCCGGGACAGGGAATTAGTGAGCAGTTCTTC. The chain is built from TRBV5-1 and TRBJ2-1, with TRBD1 matching 9 bases. Germline CDR1 SGHRS, CDR2 YFSETQ. The CDR3 totals 14 residues. Trimming took 4 bases from V and 9 from J; bases not matched to a gene: 8.

This chain joins TRBV5-1 and TRBJ2-7; TRBD2 agrees at 10 bases. Trimming removed 4 bases from V and 7 bases from J; junction bases left unmatched: 14. Germline assignment: CDR1 SGHRS and CDR2 YFSETQ. This CDR3 has 16 residues. The CDR3 sequence: CASSLQASGREREQYF. The CDR3 DNA sequence: TGCGCCAGCAGCCTACAAGCTAGCGGGAGAGAAAGGGAGCAGTACTTC.

This clonotype was observed once. V is TRBV27 and J is TRBJ1-1; maybe TRBD1 (6 bases). Germline V gene sequence: CDR1 MNHEY, CDR2 SMNVEV (reference sequence). The V end lost 6 bases, the J end lost 0 bases, and 8 bases lay between the germline ends. The CDR3 is made up of 13 amino acids. The CDR3 reads CASRGHMNTEAFF. In nucleotides, the CDR3 is TGTGCCAGCAGGGGACACATGAACACTGAAGCTTTCTTT.

This clonotype was observed a handful of times. The rearrangement uses TRBV6-5 and TRBJ1-5, with TRBD1 as a possible D gene (6 bases). Trimming removed 2 bases at V and 4 bases at J, with 12 bases between. Germline CDR1 reads MNHEY; CDR2 reads SVGAGI. The CDR3 covers 15 residues. This CDR3 reads CASSYAQGSNQPQHF. The CDR3 region has the DNA TGTGCCAGCAGTTACGCACAGGGATCGAATCAGCCCCAGCATTTT.

The chain has TRBV7-9 and TRBJ2-6; the match to TRBD1 covers 8 bases. The junction had 12 bases not matched to a gene; V was cut back by 8 bases and J by 0 bases. The length of the CDR3 is 18 residues. Germline V CDR1 and CDR2: SEHNR, FQNEAQ (reference sequence). CDR3: CASSYPGRGLSGANVLTF. The CDR3 DNA reads as TGTGCCAGCTCCTATCCCGGCAGGGGGCTCTCTGGGGCCAACGTCCTGACTTTC.

A few counts support this clonotype. V usage is TRBV6-4 and J usage is TRBJ2-3; TRBD2 agrees at 10 bases. V shed 4 bases, J shed 1 base, and the junction held 2 bases outside the gene matches. The germline gives CDR1 MRHNA, CDR2 SNTAGT. The CDR3 spans 15 residues. The CDR3 region has the DNA TGTGCCAGCAGTGCCGGGACTAGCGGCACAGATACGCAGTATTTT. Its protein is CASSAGTSGTDTQYF.

The sample holds many counts of this clonotype. V usage is TRBV28 and J usage is TRBJ2-1, with TRBD1 matching 7 bases. The ends lost 7 bases at V and 3 bases at J; junction bases unmatched: 9. The CDR3 has 15 amino acids. In germline, CDR1 is MDHEN, CDR2 SYDVKM. This CDR3 reads CASTRAAGGYNEQFF. CDR3 sequence (DNA): TGTGCCAGCACCCGAGCGGCAGGGGGCTACAATGAGCAGTTCTTC.